The rows below give T cell receptor beta chains drawn from one sample of a study of OX40 agonist ivuxolimab in advanced cancers. The repertoire was sequenced with immunoSEQ multiplex PCR; TCRdb's copy has only in-frame clones and lacks some. The sample records 50,000 or so clones, roughly 89% being singletons. The sample here was CD4+ or CD8+ T cells sorted from blood, taken in a trial of the OX40 agonist ivuxolimab. The receptors were sampled from an adult with an advanced solid tumor such as melanoma, head and neck, liver or kidney cancer. Both conserved end residues are part of each CDR3. D genes are given only for firm matches. Expanded clones are given a class, and other clones once, few, many or no size at all.

. TRBD2 TRBJ2-7 TRBV7-2 CASSLGLAEAYEQYF TGTGCCAGCAGCTTGGGGCTAGCGGAGGCCTACGAGCAGTACTTC
. TRBD2 TRBJ2-2 TRBV11-3 CASSSRSAGAGELFF TGTGCCAGCAGCTCCCGCAGCGCGGGAGCCGGGGAGCTGTTTTTT
. . TRBJ2-1 TRBV7-9 CASKRGTLSYNEQFF TGTGCCAGCAAGAGGGGGACTCTTTCCTACAATGAGCAGTTCTTC
few . TRBJ2-1 TRBV27 CASSQRPENEQFF TGTGCCAGCAGTCAAAGGCCGGAAAATGAGCAGTTCTTC
. TRBD2 TRBJ2-5 TRBV27 CASSLSTVAGGPETQYF TGTGCCAGCAGTTTATCAACCGTAGCGGGGGGGCCGGAGACCCAGTACTTC
. . TRBJ1-4 TRBV5-8 CASSSGRNEKLFF TGTGCCAGCAGTTCGGGACGGAATGAAAAACTGTTTTTT
. . TRBJ2-1 TRBV10-3 CAISGGGSYNEQFF TGTGCCATCAGTGGCGGTGGGTCCTACAATGAGCAGTTCTTC
. . TRBJ2-3 TRBV13 CASSLASSGDTQYF TGTGCCAGCAGCTTAGCTAGCAGCGGCGATACGCAGTATTTT
. . TRBJ2-3 TRBV5-1 CASSHSIYSMTDTQYF TGCGCCAGCAGCCACTCTATATACTCGATGACAGATACGCAGTATTTT
few . TRBJ1-1 TRBV28 CASSLFETEAFF TGTGCCAGCAGTTTGTTCGAAACTGAAGCTTTCTTT
. TRBD1 TRBJ2-7 TRBV30 CAGTGVFEQYF TGTGCCGGGACAGGAGTTTTCGAGCAGTACTTC
. . TRBJ2-3 TRBV5-4 CASSQDEDTQYF TGTGCCAGCAGCCAGGACGAAGATACGCAGTATTTT
. . TRBJ2-1 TRBV28 CASRARRVGRQDEQFF TGTGCCAGCAGAGCGCGGAGGGTCGGTCGTCAGGATGAGCAGTTCTTC
. . TRBJ1-5 TRBV10-3 CAISEVTGYGPQHF TGTGCCATCAGTGAGGTCACAGGTTACGGGCCCCAGCATTTT
. . TRBJ1-2 TRBV28 CASSLGHLYGYTF TGTGCCAGCAGCTTAGGGCATCTCTATGGCTACACCTTC
. . TRBJ1-1 TRBV12-5 CASGLEAGTEAFF TGTGCTAGTGGTTTGGAGGCTGGCACTGAAGCTTTCTTT
. TRBD1 TRBJ1-5 TRBV19 CASSIQTGNHQPQHF TGTGCCAGTAGTATCCAGACAGGGAACCATCAGCCCCAGCATTTT
few . TRBJ2-7 TRBV19 CASSVQDLGYEQYF TGTGCCAGTAGTGTCCAGGATCTTGGGTACGAGCAGTACTTC
few TRBD2 TRBJ2-1 TRBV9 CASSAPRGTSGLYNEQFF TGTGCCAGCAGCGCCCCACGGGGGACTAGCGGGCTTTACAATGAGCAGTTCTTC
. TRBD1 TRBJ1-1 TRBV29-1 CSVEDSRTGRGTEAFF TGCAGCGTTGAAGATAGCCGGACAGGGAGAGGCACTGAAGCTTTCTTT
. TRBD2 TRBJ2-3 TRBV9 CASSVIPSGGVADTQYF TGTGCCAGCAGCGTAATCCCTAGCGGGGGGGTAGCAGATACGCAGTATTTT
. . TRBJ2-3 TRBV5-6 CASRAAGPGTDTQYF TGTGCCAGCAGGGCGGCGGGACCGGGCACAGATACGCAGTATTTT
. TRBD1 TRBJ1-2 TRBV29-1 CSVEISGGSYYGYTF TGCAGCGTTGAGATCTCAGGGGGCTCATACTATGGCTACACCTTC
. . TRBJ2-2 TRBV19 CASSIGTGGELFF TGTGCCAGTAGTATCGGGACGGGCGGGGAGCTGTTTTTT
. . TRBJ1-5 TRBV9 CASNAGGGDNQPQHF TGTGCCAGCAACGCTGGGGGGGGCGACAATCAGCCCCAGCATTTT
. . TRBJ2-4 TRBV7-8 CASSLAAARDIQYF TGTGCCAGCAGCTTAGCGGCAGCGAGGGACATTCAGTACTTC
. . TRBJ1-2 TRBV19 CATTGYYGYTF TGTGCCACGACGGGATACTATGGCTACACCTTC
. . TRBJ2-1 TRBV19 CASSIGRAGPYNEQFF TGTGCCAGTAGTATAGGTCGTGCGGGACCCTACAATGAGCAGTTCTTC
. . TRBJ2-5 TRBV15 CATSRDTGQETQYF TGTGCCACCAGCAGGGACACGGGACAAGAGACCCAGTACTTC
. TRBD1 TRBJ2-7 TRBV28 CASSLHGTGLAEQYF TGTGCCAGCAGTTTACACGGGACAGGGTTAGCCGAGCAGTACTTC
. . TRBJ1-1 TRBV6-1 CASIRVLNTEAFF TGTGCCAGCATCCGGGTTTTGAACACTGAAGCTTTCTTT
. . TRBJ2-3 TRBV6-1 CASRLYSTDTQYF TGTGCCAGCAGACTTTATAGCACAGATACGCAGTATTTT
. . TRBJ1-4 TRBV19 CASSIPTVSTNEKLFF TGTGCCAGTAGTATTCCGACAGTCTCAACTAATGAAAAACTGTTTTTT
. . TRBJ1-3 TRBV7-8 CASSLLTSGIPGNTIYF TGTGCCAGCAGCCTTCTTACCAGCGGTATTCCTGGAAACACCATATATTTT
. . TRBJ2-5 TRBV14 CASSQGVSGLYQETQYF TGTGCCAGCAGCCAAGGAGTTTCGGGACTGTACCAAGAGACCCAGTACTTC
. TRBD1 TRBJ2-1 TRBV14 CASSQQPGQGYNEQFF TGTGCCAGCAGCCAACAACCGGGACAGGGCTACAATGAGCAGTTCTTC
. . TRBJ1-1 TRBV19 CASSIGGIMGTEAFF TGTGCCAGTAGTATAGGGGGGATCATGGGGACTGAAGCTTTCTTT
. . TRBJ1-5 TRBV7-9 CASSLDLGPQHF TGTGCCAGCAGCTTAGATCTCGGTCCCCAGCATTTT
. . TRBJ1-1 TRBV7-3 CASSLAQGLNTEAFF TGTGCCAGCAGCTTAGCGCAGGGCTTGAACACTGAAGCTTTCTTT
. TRBD1 TRBJ2-1 TRBV15 CATSRWAGTEGNEQFF TGTGCCACCAGTCGTTGGGCCGGGACAGAAGGGAATGAGCAGTTCTTC
once . TRBJ1-4 TRBV6-5 CASSPLWGTNEKLFF TGTGCCAGCAGTCCCCTGTGGGGGACTAATGAAAAACTGTTTTTT
. TRBD2 TRBJ2-1 TRBV6-5 CASSSLAGGNNEQFF TGTGCCAGCAGTTCACTAGCGGGAGGGAATAATGAGCAGTTCTTC
few TRBD2 TRBJ2-3 TRBV7-2 CASSPSGTSTDTQYF TGTGCCAGCAGCCCTAGCGGAACTAGCACAGATACGCAGTATTTT
. TRBD1 TRBJ2-7 TRBV7-9 CASSFPGTVNYEQYF TGTGCCAGCAGCTTTCCGGGGACAGTTAACTACGAGCAGTACTTC
. TRBD2 TRBJ2-1 TRBV14 CASSQDGLAGGFDNEQFF TGTGCCAGCAGCCAAGATGGGCTAGCGGGAGGCTTCGACAATGAGCAGTTCTTC
. . TRBJ2-7 TRBV7-9 CASSPPGASSYEQYF TGTGCCAGCAGCCCCCCGGGAGCCAGCTCCTACGAGCAGTACTTC
. . TRBJ1-2 TRBV15 CATSRDSGYGYTF TGTGCCACCAGCAGAGATTCCGGGTACGGCTACACCTTC
. TRBD2 TRBJ2-1 TRBV18 CASSPIGTSGRYNEQFF TGTGCCAGCTCACCTATTGGGACTAGCGGGAGGTACAATGAGCAGTTCTTC
. . TRBJ1-5 TRBV28 CASSLRPGGLNQPQHF TGTGCCAGCAGTCTAAGGCCAGGCGGACTAAATCAGCCCCAGCATTTT
few TRBD2 TRBJ2-7 TRBV13 CASSTPRAGGSYEQYF TGTGCCAGCAGCACCCCGAGAGCGGGAGGTTCCTACGAGCAGTACTTC
. . TRBJ1-1 TRBV5-1 CASTLEGQGTEAFF TGCGCCAGCACCCTCGAGGGGCAGGGCACTGAAGCTTTCTTT
. . TRBJ1-1 TRBV11-2 CASGPGGSTEAFF TGTGCCAGCGGACCGGGGGGGAGCACTGAAGCTTTCTTT
. TRBD2 TRBJ2-3 TRBV4-1 CASSQTSGIGTDTQYF TGCGCCAGCAGCCAAACTAGCGGGATTGGTACAGATACGCAGTATTTT
. TRBD2 TRBJ2-2 TRBV5-6 CASSSGLLAGGNTGELFF TGTGCCAGCAGCTCGGGTCTACTAGCGGGGGGGAACACCGGGGAGCTGTTTTTT